This TCR beta chain is drawn from a study of blood T cell repertoires in COVID-19. On the study more broadly: Donors in the United States, Italy and Spain gave samples during acute or convalescent COVID-19. T cells, B-cell-depleted T cells, or PBMCs supplied cDNA or gDNA.

CDR3 length equals 17 residues. Germline V lookup: CDR1 KGHSH, CDR2 LQKENI. The V and J ends lost 3 bases and 5 bases, in that order; junction bases with no gene match: 12. In the source study's methods: Amplification with reference gene primers provided the estimates of nucleated cell counts. TCRdb keeps only in-frame clones here, not all; method: immunoSEQ multiplex PCR. The D gene and trimming were derived from the DNA, and the V and J assignments and clone size from that table. This table holds 150,000 or so clones, about nine tenths found once. The sequencing sample was made of peripheral blood. The origin of this receptor is a man older than 75 with acute or convalescent COVID-19. This chain uses TRBV18 with TRBJ2-3; 9 bases map to TRBD2. CDR3 loop: CASSPRVPAGGVDTQYF. The CDR3 DNA follows: TGTGCCAGCTCACCCCGAGTACCAGCGGGGGGTGTAGATACGCAGTATTTT.